Each of the 10 T cell receptor beta chains below was sequenced from the same sample in a study of CD8 T cells in ankylosing spondylitis. General study points: A TCR beta motif made of fewer than ten highly homologous variants seemed typical of ankylosing spondylitis blood.

Antigens for these TCRs are unknown. TCRdb used MiXCR to reprocess the 5' RACE reads, holding one entry per CDR3 protein. The table has more than 400,000 distinct CDR3 sequences, over 4% seen once. Sequencing was performed on blood, either unsorted or a sorted T cell fraction (not recorded which). These TCRs come from a male donor with ankylosing spondylitis.

There are many counts of this clonotype. This chain uses TRBV7-9 with TRBJ2-7; the D gene could be TRBD1 or TRBD2 (6 bases each). CDR1 is SEHNR and CDR2 is FQNEAQ in the germline V gene (reference sequence). V was pared by 2 bases and J by 1 base, with 12 bases between. This CDR3 has 15 residues. CDR3 amino acids: CASSLSQGRSYEQYF. CDR3 DNA: TGTGCCAGCAGCTTAAGCCAGGGGAGGTCCTACGAGCAGTACTTC.

At least ten counts were recorded for this clonotype. This chain joins TRBV7-9 and TRBJ2-3; TRBD1 matches 8 bases. The CDR3 has 16 amino acids. Per the germline V gene, CDR1 is SEHNR and CDR2 is FQNEAQ (reference sequence). Trimming at V came to 1 base and at J to 2 bases, leaving 5 bases not matched to a gene. This chain's CDR3 is CASSLVWTGFTDTQYF. The CDR3 bases are TGTGCCAGCAGCTTAGTCTGGACAGGGTTCACAGATACGCAGTATTTT. The variable domain in full, with the rest retrieved from reference TRBV7-9 and TRBJ2-3, is DTGVSQNPRHKITKRGQNVTFRCDPISEHNRLYWYRQTLGQGPEFLTYFQNEAQLEKSRLLSDRFSAERPKGSFSTLEIQRTEQGDSAMYLCASSLVWTGFTDTQYFGPGTRLTVL.

This clonotype was recorded many times. The V call is TRBV10-2, the J call TRBJ2-4; 9 nucleotides agree with TRBD1. CDR3 size: 17 residues. The V gene's germline CDR1 is WSHSY and CDR2 SAAADI. V dropped 2 bases and J dropped 1; count of bases not matched to a gene: 6. DNA of the CDR3: TGCGCCAGCAGTGAGGCGGGGACAGGGATGGCCAAAAACATTCAGTACTTC. Encoded protein: CASSEAGTGMAKNIQYF.

This clonotype was counted at least ten times. This rearrangement joins TRBV11-1 to TRBJ2-3, with D unresolved. From germline, CDR1 is SGHAT and CDR2 FQDESV (reference sequence). Trimming removed 2 bases at V and 0 bases at J, with 12 bases between. The CDR3 loop spans 16 amino acids. The CDR3 loop reads CASSLFLQKSTDTQYF. The CDR3 region has the DNA TGTGCCAGCAGCTTATTTTTACAGAAGAGCACAGATACGCAGTATTTT.

This sequence joins TRBV9 and TRBJ2-3; 10 nucleotides agree with TRBD1. The CDR3 is 16 amino acids. CDR1 SGDLS and CDR2 YYNGEE come from the germline V gene. Unmatched junction bases numbered 10, after V lost 4 bases and J lost 5 bases. CDR3 DNA: TGTGCCAGCAGCCCTACAGGACAGGGGGGCGGAGATACGCAGTATTTT. This codes for CASSPTGQGGGDTQYF.

This chain connects TRBV5-1 to TRBJ2-1, with 8 nucleotides matching TRBD2. CDR1 SGHRS and CDR2 YFSETQ come from the germline V gene. The junction had 11 bases not matched to a gene; V was cut back by 1 base and J by 5 bases. The CDR3 consists of 17 residues. The chain's CDR3 is CASSLSSSGLTHNEQFF. DNA of the CDR3: TGCGCCAGCAGCTTGTCATCTAGCGGGCTTACCCACAATGAGCAGTTCTTC.

In its sample, this clonotype was seen once. The rearrangement joins TRBV5-1 to TRBJ2-1; D call uncertain. The V gene's germline CDR1 is SGHRS and CDR2 YFSETQ. Trimming stripped 0 bases from V and 4 bases from J, with 11 bases between. CDR3 length equals 15 residues. The CDR3 sequence is CASSLAAVLYNEQFF. DNA of the CDR3: TGCGCCAGCAGCTTGGCGGCAGTCTTATACAATGAGCAGTTCTTC.

This clonotype was counted many times. The chain couples TRBV29-1 to TRBJ2-2; no clear D gene. The germline gives CDR1 SQVTM, CDR2 ANQGSEA. CDR3 length equals 10 residues. Trimming left V 5 bases short and J 7 bases short, with 5 bases between. CDR3 DNA: TGCAGCGTTAGCCACGGGGAGCTGTTTTTT. Encoded protein: CSVSHGELFF.

At least ten counts were recorded for this clonotype. The gene calls are TRBV5-1 and TRBJ2-1, with a possible D match to TRBD2 (6 bases). Trimming stripped 5 bases from V and 5 bases from J, with 23 bases between. Germline CDR1 and CDR2: SGHRS and YFSETQ. The length of the CDR3 is 17 residues. The CDR3 sequence is CASSPSVSGLYNNEQFF. The CDR3 coding sequence is TGCGCCAGCAGTCCCTCAGTTTCAGGACTATATAACAATGAGCAGTTCTTC.

A few counts support this clonotype. The chain couples TRBV20-1 to TRBJ2-7, with 10 bases identical to TRBD2. With 6 bases clipped from V and 4 bases from J, the junction kept 6 bases outside the gene matches. Germline V gene sequence: CDR1 DFQATT, CDR2 SNEGSKA (reference sequence). This CDR3 comprises 13 residues. This CDR3 reads CSAGTSAFYEQYF. The CDR3 bases are TGCAGTGCGGGGACTAGCGCCTTTTACGAGCAGTACTTC.